These T cell receptor beta chains were read from a single sample in a study of T cell responses to AZD1222 COVID-19 vaccine. Assay used: immunoSEQ multiplex PCR; TCRdb lists only in-frame clones, some missing. This sample has approximately 190,000 clones, with approximately 91% found just once. The sequences come from peripheral blood, collected on day 0 of AZD1222 vaccination. The receptor source for this set is an adult in good health. Each CDR3 is given with its conserved first and last residue. Clone size is shown for a subset of rows, as once, few, many or a class of expanded clone.

abundance | v_gene | CDR3aa
NA | TRBV5-5 | CASSPPTQGGYTF
NA | TRBV3-1/TRBV3-2 | CASSSLRDRPGRSYGYTF
NA | TRBV19 | CASSGPGSPPGANVLTF
few | TRBV6-5 | CASSYADRDSPQSRTF
NA | TRBV4-3 | CASSQGGYEQYF
NA | TRBV5-8 | CASSRDRGGEKLFF
NA | TRBV27 | CASSFEDGRGWANVLTF
NA | TRBV20-1 | CSASWGQSVNQPQHF
NA | TRBV16 | CASSPLREQPQHF
NA | TRBV4-1 | CASSQEGPGTYEKLFF
NA | TRBV11-2 | CASSLDQNSGNTIYF
NA | TRBV4-2 | CASSQNTGTQTRNTQYF
NA | TRBV27 | CASSLNPRLNTGVLYGYTF
NA | TRBV3-1/TRBV3-2 | CASSQGAGVTNEKLFF
NA | TRBV12-5 | CASSGTAYNEQFF
NA | TRBV5-5 | CASSLASGDQPQHF
NA | TRBV3-1/TRBV3-2 | CASSPPTGAGELFF